These 19 T cell receptor beta chains were sequenced from one sample in a study of regulatory T cells in long-lasting Graves disease. Noted time point: newly diagnosed GD, antithyroid drugs for less than 3 months. The TCR library was made from RNA extracted from PBMCs. Library construction for TCR beta used iRepertoire HTBI primers and Arm-PCR of CDR3 regions. MiXCR, applied by TCRdb to the multiplex PCR reads, yields one record per CDR3 protein. The sample holds about 530,000 distinct CDR3 sequences, about 15% seen once. These data also formed part of another study, on T cells in Graves' hyperthyroidism and ophthalmopathy.

Sequencing was performed on peripheral blood mononuclear cells (PBMCs), taken at new diagnosis, from a patient treated with antithyroid drugs. The receptors originated from a woman aged 35-60 years with Graves disease.

This clonotype occurred a few times. The rearrangement links TRBV6-1 to TRBJ1-4, with D possibly being TRBD1 (5 bases). The CDR3 loop spans 14 amino acids. V was cut by 6 bases and J by 7 bases, with 15 bases left in between. CDR1 is MNHNS, CDR2 SASEGT, per germline. CDR3 nucleotides: TGTGCCAGCAGCCTCGCCCCTAGGGGTGAAAAACTGTTTTTT. Its protein product is CASSLAPRGEKLFF.

This clonotype came up a few times. The chain is built from TRBV7-2 and TRBJ2-5, with a tentative D call TRBD1 (6 bases). Looked up from germline, CDR1 is SGHTA and CDR2 is FQGNSA. Trimming pared 4 bases from V and 1 base from J, leaving 13 bases between. The CDR3 length is 15 residues. The DNA for the CDR3 is TGTGCCAGCAGCTCCACCGGGACATTCCAAGAGACCCAGTACTTC. This sequence encodes CASSSTGTFQETQYF.

The genes are TRBV12-3 or TRBV12-4 and TRBJ2-3; 7 nucleotides align to TRBD1. V gave up 5 bases and J gave up 3 bases; unmatched junction bases: 8. The length of the CDR3 is 15 residues. The DNA for the CDR3 is TGTGCCAGCAGTCGGGACAGCAGTAGGACAGATACGCAGTATTTT. This codes for CASSRDSSRTDTQYF.

There are a few counts of this clonotype. The V call is TRBV6-1, the J call TRBJ2-7; TRBD1 matches 10 bases. The CDR3 consists of 15 residues. Germline loops: CDR1 MNHNS, CDR2 SASEGT. Unmatched junction bases numbered 9, after V lost 6 bases and J lost 4 bases. The CDR3 DNA reads as TGTGCCAGCAGAGGACCGGGACAGGGGAGGTACGAGCAGTACTTC. Translated, it gives CASRGPGQGRYEQYF.

Many counts were recorded for this clonotype. The chain combines TRBV27 with TRBJ1-1; D is undetermined. The CDR3 loop spans 14 amino acids. CDR1 is MNHEY, CDR2 SMNVEV, per germline (reference sequence). With 3 bases removed from V and 2 bases from J, the gap between germline ends came to 10 bases. CDR3 in amino acids: CASSLGSVNTEAFF. The CDR3 nucleotides read TGTGCCAGCAGTTTGGGGTCCGTCAACACTGAAGCTTTCTTT.

On this clonotype: Being one base from a much bigger clone, this may be a read error. The chain couples TRBV27 to TRBJ1-1; D perhaps matches TRBD1 (5 bases). Between the trimmed V and J ends, which lost 4 bases and 0 bases, there was a span of 9 bases. The CDR3 loop spans 14 amino acids. The germline V gene has CDR1 MNHEY and CDR2 SMNVEV (reference sequence). The DNA for the CDR3 is TGTGCCAGCAGTTCGGGACTGATGAACACTGAAGCTTTCTTT. It is translated as CASSSGLMNTEAFF.

V usage is TRBV19 and J usage is TRBJ2-7, with D possibly matching TRBD1 (6 bases). Trimming stripped 5 bases from V and 2 bases from J, with 13 bases between. The CDR3 extends over 14 amino acids. Germline CDR1 is LNHDA and CDR2 is SQIVND (reference sequence). This chain's CDR3 is CASSYRVLTYEQYF. The CDR3 DNA follows: TGTGCCAGTAGTTACAGGGTGCTGACCTACGAGCAGTACTTC.

On this clonotype itself: This clone may be a read error of a much larger clone one base away. V gene TRBV20-1 combines with J gene TRBJ2-3; 8 bases agree with TRBD2. Trimming removed 1 base from V and 8 bases from J; junction bases left unmatched: 8. This CDR3 spans 14 amino acids. Germline V gene sequence: CDR1 DFQATT, CDR2 SNEGSKA (reference sequence). The CDR3: CSARAGTSLGTQYF. CDR3 DNA sequence: TGCAGTGCTAGAGCCGGGACTAGTCTAGGTACGCAGTATTTT.

This clonotype was counted only a few times. The chain recombines TRBV30 with TRBJ1-2; D might be TRBD1 (5 bases). Germline V gene data show CDR1 as GTSNPN and CDR2 as SVGIG (reference sequence). Trimming took 0 bases from V and 7 from J, leaving 12 bases between them. The CDR3 covers 13 residues. CDR3: CAWSVGWGIGYTF. Here the CDR3 DNA reads TGTGCCTGGAGTGTAGGGTGGGGCATTGGCTACACCTTC.

This clonotype appeared a few times. In DNA, the CDR3 is TGCAGTGCTAACAAGGAGGCTAGCGGGGCTCAAGAGACCCAGTACTTC. Translation gives CSANKEASGAQETQYF. The V and J genes are TRBV20-1 and TRBJ2-5, with 9 nucleotides matching TRBD2. CDR1 and CDR2 from the germline V gene are DFQATT and SNEGSKA (reference sequence). Trimming cost V 4 bases and J 2 bases; bases outside gene matches: 11. The CDR3 totals 16 residues.

Many counts were recorded for this clonotype. The CDR3, as DNA: TGTGCCAGCTCACCTGGCCAGGCGGGAGAGCTGTTTTTT. As protein: CASSPGQAGELFF. This chain uses TRBV18 with TRBJ2-2; D may be TRBD2 (6 bases). Germline CDR1 reads KGHSH; CDR2 reads LQKENI. Trimming took off 3 bases at V and 11 bases at J, with 13 bases between the two ends. The CDR3 length is 13 residues.

Only a few counts were recorded for this clonotype. The genes are TRBV6-1 and TRBJ1-2, with 8 bases matching TRBD1. V lost 5 bases and J lost 2; bases outside the gene matches: 4. The CDR3 is made up of 14 amino acids. Germline V CDR1 and CDR2: MNHNS, SASEGT. The chain's CDR3 is CASSNRDRNYGYTF. The DNA for the CDR3 is TGTGCCAGCAGTAACCGGGACAGGAACTATGGCTACACCTTC.

This clonotype was detected only a few times. This chain uses TRBV30 with TRBJ2-1; TRBD2 matches 10 bases. Trimming removed 5 bases from V and 3 bases from J; junction bases left unmatched: 10. The CDR3 runs 16 residues. CDR1 and CDR2 (germline): GTSNPN, SVGIG (reference sequence). CDR3 sequence reads: CAWCSSGGIFYNEQFF. The CDR3 DNA sequence: TGTGCCTGGTGTTCTAGCGGGGGTATTTTCTACAATGAGCAGTTCTTC.

This chain joins TRBV30 and TRBJ2-2; tentatively, D is TRBD1 or TRBD2 (6 bases each). Germline V CDR1 and CDR2: GTSNPN, SVGIG (reference sequence). The CDR3 contains 15 residues. Trimming left V 2 bases short and J 1 base short, with 11 bases between. The CDR3 protein is CAWSRGTKNTGELFF. DNA for the CDR3: TGTGCCTGGAGTCGCGGGACAAAGAACACCGGGGAGCTGTTTTTT. The full variable domain, with the rest looked up from reference TRBV30 and TRBJ2-2, is SQTIHQWPATLVQPVGSPLSLECTVEGTSNPNLYWYRQAAGRGLQLLFYSVGIGQISSEVPQNLSASRPQDRQFILSSKKLLLSDSGFYLCAWSRGTKNTGELFFGEGSRLTVL.

This sequence joins TRBV6-5 and TRBJ1-2; no firm D call. Trimming removed 4 bases at V and 3 bases at J, with 9 bases between. Germline CDR1 and CDR2: MNHEY and SVGAGI. This CDR3 comprises 13 residues. CDR3 nucleotides: TGTGCCAGCAGTTTTGGGAGCGACTATGGCTACACCTTC. It yields the protein CASSFGSDYGYTF.

The chain couples TRBV5-6 to TRBJ2-1, with D maybe TRBD2 (6 bases). V lost 6 bases to trimming and J lost 15 bases, with 16 bases between them. Germline assignment: CDR1 SGHDT and CDR2 YYEEEE. CDR3 size: 11 residues. This CDR3 reads CASTGEDPGFF. CDR3 sequence (DNA): TGTGCCAGCACCGGGGAGGACCCAGGGTTCTTC. Complete variable domain (other parts from reference TRBV5-6 and TRBJ2-1): DAGVTQSPTHLIKTRGQQVTLRCSPKSGHDTVSWYQQALGQGPQFIFQYYEEEERQRGNFPDRFSGHQFPNYSSELNVNALLLGDSALYLCASTGEDPGFFGPGTRLTVL.

V usage is TRBV19 and J usage is TRBJ1-1; 10 bases match TRBD1. The junction had 11 bases not matched to a gene; V was cut back by 7 bases and J by 0 bases. The germline CDR1 and CDR2 sequences are LNHDA and SQIVND (reference sequence). CDR3 length: 17 amino acids. The DNA of the CDR3 is TGTGCCAGTACTCATCCGGACAGGGGGAGTCTGAACACTGAAGCTTTCTTT. Its translation is CASTHPDRGSLNTEAFF. Complete variable domain (other parts from reference TRBV19 and TRBJ1-1): DGGITQSPKYLFRKEGQNVTLSCEQNLNHDAMYWYRQDPGQGLRLIYYSQIVNDFQKGDIAEGYSVSREKKESFPLTVTSAQKNPTAFYLCASTHPDRGSLNTEAFFGQGTRLTVV.

This clonotype has at least ten counts. V is TRBV6-1 and J is TRBJ1-2; D remains ambiguous. CDR1 is MNHNS and CDR2 is SASEGT in the germline V gene. V dropped 2 bases and J dropped 3 bases, with 7 bases sitting between them. This CDR3 is built from 13 residues. The CDR3: CASSEHRDYGYTF. CDR3 nucleotides: TGTGCCAGCAGTGAACACCGTGACTATGGCTACACCTTC.

This clonotype has ten or more counts. The rearrangement links TRBV11-2 to TRBJ2-1; 15 bases line up with TRBD2. V lost 4 bases and J lost 10; bases outside the gene matches: 2. The V gene's germline CDR1 is SGHAT and CDR2 FQNNGV. This CDR3 is 14 amino acids long. CDR3 in amino acids: CASSSGLAGGEQFF. As DNA, the CDR3 is TGTGCCAGCAGCTCCGGACTAGCGGGGGGGGAGCAGTTCTTC.